The entry that follows covers one TCR beta chain sequence. Its antigen is unidentified. The V end was cut by 6 bases, the J end by 5 bases, with 9 bases between. The CDR3 runs to 11 residues. Germline V lookup: CDR1 SGHRS, CDR2 YFSETQ. The sample belongs to a study of CD8 T cells in Susac syndrome. Findings and caveats of the study: It was acknowledged in the study that its TCR sequencing and HLA analysis involved a relatively small number of individuals.

In blood CD8+ and CD4+ T cells, TCR beta underwent sequencing. Random hexamers were used to reverse transcribe the RNA input (about 0.5 to 1 ug). Across 54 Vbeta and 13 Jbeta, immunoSEQ multiplex PCR amplified TCR beta CDR3. TCRdb fed the immunoSEQ multiplex PCR reads into MiXCR, producing one record per CDR3 protein. The sample has hundreds of thousands of distinct CDR3 sequences; over 85% are singletons. This TCR was sampled from a human donor with multiple sclerosis. Sequencing was performed on CD4+ T cells from PBMCs. The chain joins TRBV5-1 to TRBJ2-7, with D perhaps TRBD1 (5 bases). CDR3 amino acids: CASTRGDEQYF. The CDR3, as DNA: TGCGCCAGCACTAGGGGCGACGAGCAGTACTTC.